This entry lists 32 T cell receptor beta chains sequenced from one sample in a study of blood T cell repertoires in COVID-19. Generated by immunoSEQ multiplex PCR, the TCRdb table keeps only in-frame clones and is missing some. The sample shows about 250,000 clones, around 82% of them seen only once. The sequencing sample was made of peripheral blood. Receptor source: a person in their 70s with COVID-19, enrolled during active disease.

J is TRBJ1-6 and V is TRBV4-1; 9 bases are shared with TRBD1. V shed 1 base, J shed 4 bases, and the junction held 5 bases outside the gene matches. Germline V CDR1 and CDR2: MGHRA, YSYEKL. The CDR3 loop spans 17 amino acids. This CDR3 reads CASSQAGGQGYNSPLHF. DNA for the CDR3: TGCGCCAGCAGCCAAGCGGGGGGACAGGGATATAATTCACCCCTCCACTTT.

The chain carries TRBV5-1 and TRBJ2-3; 7 bases are shared with TRBD1. The CDR3 has 15 amino acids. The V and J ends lost 4 bases and 3 bases, in that order; junction bases with no gene match: 8. Germline loops: CDR1 SGHRS, CDR2 YFSETQ. The CDR3 spells CASSHRQGGTDTQYF. The CDR3 DNA is TGCGCCAGCAGCCACCGACAGGGTGGAACAGATACGCAGTATTTT.

The genes are TRBV19 and TRBJ1-6; 7 bases are shared with TRBD1. The CDR3 runs to 15 residues. The germline V gene has CDR1 LNHDA and CDR2 SQIVND (reference sequence). The V segment lost 5 bases and the J segment 7 bases; nucleotides outside the gene matches: 8. In DNA form, the CDR3 reads TGTGCCAGTAGTGCTCGACAGGGTAGCAATTCACCCCTCCACTTT. It encodes CASSARQGSNSPLHF.

The sample holds one count of this clone. This chain connects TRBV24-1 to TRBJ1-4, with 9 positions matching TRBD1. Germline V gives CDR1 KGHDR, CDR2 SFDVKD. This CDR3 contains 16 residues. Trimming took 3 bases from V and 7 from J; bases not matched to a gene: 8. The CDR3 here is CATSDPGQGRGEKLFF. The CDR3 DNA reads TGTGCCACCAGTGATCCAGGACAGGGGAGGGGTGAAAAACTGTTTTTT.

This chain uses TRBV6-2 or TRBV6-3 with TRBJ2-3; 10 bases agree with TRBD2. The junction had 16 bases not matched to a gene; V was cut back by 3 bases and J by 1 base. The germline CDR1 and CDR2 sequences are MNHEY and SVGEGT. The CDR3 contains 20 residues. DNA of the CDR3: TGTGCCAGCAGTTATCTCGCTCTAGCGGGAGCGGTTGGGGGCACAGATACGCAGTATTTT. Residues: CASSYLALAGAVGGTDTQYF.

The J gene is TRBJ1-1, the V gene TRBV3-1 (or the pseudogene TRBV3-2); D remains unclear. The V end was cut by 2 bases, the J end by 1 base, with 26 bases between. Germline assignment: CDR1 LGHDT and CDR2 YNNKEL (reference sequence). This CDR3 spans 20 amino acids. The CDR3 reads CASSQSYPSTRYSRNTEAFF. CDR3 in DNA: TGTGCCAGCAGCCAAAGCTACCCTTCAACGCGATACAGCAGGAACACTGAAGCTTTCTTT.

The V call is TRBV5-1, the J call TRBJ1-2; 8 nucleotides line up with TRBD1. The CDR3 consists of 15 residues. The V gene end was trimmed by 0 bases and the J gene end by 7 bases; junction bases not matched to a gene: 8. In germline, CDR1 is SGHRS, CDR2 YFSETQ. The CDR3 sequence: CASSLEGGQGRGYTF. CDR3 in DNA: TGCGCCAGCAGCTTGGAGGGCGGACAGGGTCGTGGCTACACCTTC.

The rearrangement uses TRBV25-1 and TRBJ2-1; the D gene is possibly TRBD2 (5 bases). In germline, CDR1 is MGHDK, CDR2 SYGVNS. Trimming removed 6 bases at V and 9 bases at J, with 6 bases between. CDR3 length: 10 residues. CDR3 in DNA: TGTGCCAGCAGACGGGGTGAGCAGTTCTTC. Translating gives CASRRGEQFF.

V is TRBV11-1 and J is TRBJ2-7; tentatively, D is TRBD2 (6 bases). V gave up 1 base and J gave up 5 bases, with 15 bases separating them. Germline values: CDR1 SGHAT, CDR2 FQDESV (reference sequence). The CDR3 covers 15 residues. CDR3 region: CASSLDRGIFNEQYF. The CDR3 DNA follows: TGTGCCAGCAGCTTAGACCGCGGGATCTTTAACGAGCAGTACTTC.

The CDR3 protein is CASSRRDTQSSYNSPLHF. The DNA for the CDR3 is TGTGCCAGCAGCCGACGGGACACTCAGAGCTCCTATAATTCACCCCTCCACTTT. The V call is TRBV25-1, the J call TRBJ1-6, with D perhaps TRBD1 (6 bases). Trimming removed 6 bases from V and 0 bases from J, with 18 bases in between. The CDR3 spans 18 residues. CDR1 and CDR2 (germline): MGHDK, SYGVNS.

This chain joins TRBV5-4 and TRBJ1-2; TRBD1 matches 8 bases. The V and J ends lost 0 bases and 4 bases, in that order; junction bases with no gene match: 8. The CDR3 is 16 amino acids. CDR1 is SGHNT and CDR2 is YYREEE in the germline V gene (reference sequence). CDR3: CASSLGTGLQGYGYTF. The CDR3 DNA reads as TGTGCCAGCAGCTTGGGGACAGGGCTTCAGGGCTATGGCTACACCTTC. The whole variable domain, filled in from reference TRBV5-4 and TRBJ1-2, reads ETGVTQSPTHLIKTRGQQVTLRCSSQSGHNTVSWYQQALGQGPQFIFQYYREEENGRGNFPPRFSGLQFPNYSSELNVNALELDDSALYLCASSLGTGLQGYGYTFGSGTRLTVV.

The CDR3 protein is CAISESDPSGSRQFF. CDR3 DNA: TGTGCCATCAGTGAGTCTGATCCCTCGGGGTCGCGGCAGTTCTTC. V gene TRBV10-3 combines with J gene TRBJ2-1, with D perhaps matching TRBD2 (5 bases). V shed 0 bases and J shed 12 bases, with 18 bases lying between them. CDR1 is ENHRY and CDR2 is SYGVKD in the germline V gene. This CDR3 is 15 amino acids long.

The chain recombines TRBV18 with TRBJ2-1, with 8 bases identical to TRBD2. CDR1 is KGHSH, CDR2 LQKENI, per germline. CDR3 length: 17 residues. V was clipped by 1 base and J by 0 bases; unmatched bases: 5. CDR3 nucleotide sequence: TGTGCCAGCTCACCACGCCCGGGAGGGCCCTCCTACAATGAGCAGTTCTTC. It specifies CASSPRPGGPSYNEQFF.

The V and J genes are TRBV6-5 and TRBJ1-1; 8 positions match TRBD1. In germline, CDR1 is MNHEY, CDR2 SVGAGI. The CDR3 sequence is 15 residues long. Trimming took 4 bases from V and 1 from J; bases not matched to a gene: 5. CDR3 nucleotides: TGTGCCAGCAGTTCGAGGACAGGGAGGAACACTGAAGCTTTCTTT. Translation gives CASSSRTGRNTEAFF.

This clone was recorded a few times. Other DNA sequences in this sample translate to the same CDR3. The gene calls are TRBV3-1 (or the pseudogene TRBV3-2) and TRBJ1-1, with D hard to call. The V gene lost 5 bases and the J gene lost 1 base, with 8 bases spanning the gap. The CDR3 runs 13 residues. Per germline, CDR1 LGHDT and CDR2 YNNKEL (reference sequence). The DNA for the CDR3 is TGTGCCAGCAGCGACACTGGGAACACTGAAGCTTTCTTT. The encoded protein is CASSDTGNTEAFF.

This chain links TRBV6-5 with TRBJ2-1; TRBD2 is a possible D gene (5 bases). CDR1 MNHEY and CDR2 SVGAGI come from the germline V gene. The CDR3 runs 15 residues. V was trimmed by 5 bases and J by 0 bases, leaving 11 bases between them. The DNA for the CDR3 is TGTGCCAGCAGTCGAGCGGCAAGCTCCTACAATGAGCAGTTCTTC. This gives the protein CASSRAASSYNEQFF.

The chain has TRBV5-1 and TRBJ2-6; perhaps TRBD2 as D (5 bases). The CDR3 sequence is 16 residues long. Per the germline V gene, CDR1 is SGHRS and CDR2 is YFSETQ. The germline V and J ends were trimmed by 1 base and 0 bases, with 8 bases remaining between them. The CDR3 protein is CASSLRGNSGANVLTF. DNA for the CDR3: TGCGCCAGCAGCTTGCGAGGGAACTCTGGGGCCAACGTCCTGACTTTC.

The chain joins TRBV7-9 to TRBJ1-4, with 7 bases lining up with TRBD1. The length of the CDR3 is 13 residues. The V and J ends lost 5 bases and 7 bases, in that order; junction bases with no gene match: 4. Germline V CDR1 and CDR2: SEHNR, FQNEAQ (reference sequence). The CDR3 DNA sequence: TGTGCCAGCAGCCAGGGACAGCCTGAAAAACTGTTTTTT. It encodes CASSQGQPEKLFF.

The V gene is TRBV28, the J gene TRBJ2-7; D is unclear. CDR3 length equals 13 residues. Germline assignment: CDR1 MDHEN and CDR2 SYDVKM. V was trimmed by 7 bases and J by 1 base, leaving 11 bases between them. The CDR3 region has the DNA TGTGCCAGCACCCCGCTCGGGTCCTACGAGCAGTACTTC. This sequence encodes CASTPLGSYEQYF.

J is TRBJ1-5 and V is TRBV6-2 or TRBV6-3; D is undetermined. The CDR3 runs 15 residues. The germline gives CDR1 MNHEY, CDR2 SVGEGT. The V gene lost 2 bases and the J gene lost 6 bases, with 14 bases spanning the gap. DNA of the CDR3: TGTGCCAGCAGTTACGATTCAGGCCTGGGTCAGCCCCAGCATTTT. It translates to CASSYDSGLGQPQHF.

V and J are TRBV11-3 and TRBJ2-1, with 10 bases matching TRBD2. CDR3 size: 19 residues. Germline V lookup: CDR1 SGHNT, CDR2 YENEEA. The V segment lost 0 bases and the J segment 9 bases; nucleotides outside the gene matches: 17. The CDR3 DNA sequence: TGTGCCAGCAGCTTAGAAGGACTAGCGGAAGGGATGGGGTTCGGTGAGCAGTTCTTC. Translated: CASSLEGLAEGMGFGEQFF.

This chain uses TRBV9 with TRBJ1-3, with D possibly matching TRBD1 (5 bases). Germline V lookup: CDR1 SGDLS, CDR2 YYNGEE. The CDR3 has 16 amino acids. V dropped 0 bases and J dropped 0 bases, with 10 bases sitting between them. The CDR3 DNA sequence: TGTGCCAGCAGCGTAGGGGGGGTGAACTCTGGAAACACCATATATTTT. Translating gives CASSVGGVNSGNTIYF.

This rearrangement joins TRBV7-2 to TRBJ1-1; D may be TRBD1 (5 bases). Germline V CDR1 and CDR2: SGHTA, FQGNSA. The CDR3 totals 12 residues. V was trimmed by 4 bases and J by 6 bases, leaving 9 bases between them. CDR3 protein: CASSWGGAEAFF. CDR3 nucleotides: TGTGCCAGCAGCTGGGGGGGGGCTGAAGCTTTCTTT.

V usage is TRBV28 and J usage is TRBJ2-7; TRBD1 matches at 9 bases. V gave up 5 bases and J gave up 4 bases; unmatched junction bases: 9. The germline V gene has CDR1 MDHEN and CDR2 SYDVKM. This CDR3 has 15 amino acids. CDR3 amino acids: CASSDDGTGRYEQYF. Here the CDR3 DNA reads TGTGCCAGCAGTGATGACGGGACAGGGCGTTACGAGCAGTACTTC.

The chain employs TRBV5-1 and TRBJ2-2, with D possibly matching TRBD2 (6 bases). The germline V gene has CDR1 SGHRS and CDR2 YFSETQ. The CDR3 contains 13 residues. V was shortened by 0 bases and J by 13 bases, with 13 bases between the two germline ends. DNA for the CDR3: TGCGCCAGCAGCTTGGCACTAGAGGGAGGGCTGTTTTTT. Translated, it gives CASSLALEGGLFF.

The V gene is TRBV15, the J gene TRBJ2-3; D unclear. The V gene lost 5 bases and the J gene lost 0 bases, with 12 bases spanning the gap. CDR1 and CDR2 (germline): LNHNV, YYDKDF (reference sequence). The CDR3 length is 15 residues. For the CDR3, the DNA is TGTGCCACCAGCCCCCGTTTTGCGAGCACAGATACGCAGTATTTT. Amino acid sequence: CATSPRFASTDTQYF.

The genes are TRBV10-3 and TRBJ2-1; 7 nucleotides align to TRBD2. V was clipped by 3 bases and J by 4 bases; unmatched bases: 6. Per germline, CDR1 ENHRY and CDR2 SYGVKD. This CDR3 has 15 amino acids. The CDR3 sequence is CAISDRAGSYNEQFF. CDR3 in DNA: TGTGCCATCAGTGATCGAGCGGGATCTTACAATGAGCAGTTCTTC.

V gene TRBV9 combines with J gene TRBJ2-3; perhaps TRBD2 as D (5 bases). The CDR3 runs to 14 residues. Per the germline V gene, CDR1 is SGDLS and CDR2 is YYNGEE. Between the trimmed V and J ends, which lost 4 bases and 2 bases, there was a span of 11 bases. The CDR3 coding sequence is TGTGCCAGCAGCCCTACCGGGGACACAGATACGCAGTATTTT. It yields the protein CASSPTGDTDTQYF. Using reference TRBV9 and TRBJ2-3 for the parts outside the CDR3, the full variable domain is DSGVTQTPKHLITATGQRVTLRCSPRSGDLSVYWYQQSLDQGLQFLIQYYNGEERAKGNILERFSAQQFPDLHSELNLSSLELGDSALYFCASSPTGDTDTQYFGPGTRLTVL.

The chain joins TRBV10-2 to TRBJ1-2, with a weak D call TRBD1 (6 bases). The CDR3 is made up of 16 amino acids. Germline CDR1 reads WSHSY; CDR2 reads SAAADI. Trimming removed 4 bases from V and 5 bases from J, with 20 bases in between. This chain's CDR3 is CASSVNLDRIDYGYTF. CDR3 nucleotides: TGCGCCAGCAGTGTTAATTTAGACAGGATCGATTATGGCTACACCTTC.

The chain employs TRBV18 and TRBJ1-3, with TRBD1 matching over 11 bases. There are 18 residues in the CDR3. Germline-derived CDR1 and CDR2 are KGHSH and LQKENI. The V segment lost 3 bases and the J segment 2 bases; nucleotides outside the gene matches: 9. The CDR3 reads CASSPLRPGQGAGNTIYF. As DNA, the CDR3 is TGTGCCAGCTCACCTTTGAGGCCGGGACAGGGGGCTGGAAACACCATATATTTT.

The genes are TRBV19 and TRBJ1-5, with TRBD1 identical over 11 bases. Germline V gene data show CDR1 as LNHDA and CDR2 as SQIVND (reference sequence). This CDR3 has 14 residues. J lost 10 bases, V lost 3 bases, and 5 bases had no gene match. CDR3 region: CASSMGTGGPPQHF. CDR3 DNA sequence: TGTGCCAGTAGTATGGGGACAGGGGGTCCCCCCCAGCATTTT.

V gene TRBV3-1 (or the pseudogene TRBV3-2) combines with J gene TRBJ1-2; perhaps TRBD1 as D (5 bases). CDR3 length equals 15 residues. Germline CDR1 reads LGHDT; CDR2 reads YNNKEL (reference sequence). V dropped 3 bases and J dropped 3 bases, with 14 bases sitting between them. The CDR3 region is CASSQGGGRDYGYTF. CDR3 sequence (DNA): TGTGCCAGCAGCCAGGGCGGGGGACGGGACTATGGCTACACCTTC.